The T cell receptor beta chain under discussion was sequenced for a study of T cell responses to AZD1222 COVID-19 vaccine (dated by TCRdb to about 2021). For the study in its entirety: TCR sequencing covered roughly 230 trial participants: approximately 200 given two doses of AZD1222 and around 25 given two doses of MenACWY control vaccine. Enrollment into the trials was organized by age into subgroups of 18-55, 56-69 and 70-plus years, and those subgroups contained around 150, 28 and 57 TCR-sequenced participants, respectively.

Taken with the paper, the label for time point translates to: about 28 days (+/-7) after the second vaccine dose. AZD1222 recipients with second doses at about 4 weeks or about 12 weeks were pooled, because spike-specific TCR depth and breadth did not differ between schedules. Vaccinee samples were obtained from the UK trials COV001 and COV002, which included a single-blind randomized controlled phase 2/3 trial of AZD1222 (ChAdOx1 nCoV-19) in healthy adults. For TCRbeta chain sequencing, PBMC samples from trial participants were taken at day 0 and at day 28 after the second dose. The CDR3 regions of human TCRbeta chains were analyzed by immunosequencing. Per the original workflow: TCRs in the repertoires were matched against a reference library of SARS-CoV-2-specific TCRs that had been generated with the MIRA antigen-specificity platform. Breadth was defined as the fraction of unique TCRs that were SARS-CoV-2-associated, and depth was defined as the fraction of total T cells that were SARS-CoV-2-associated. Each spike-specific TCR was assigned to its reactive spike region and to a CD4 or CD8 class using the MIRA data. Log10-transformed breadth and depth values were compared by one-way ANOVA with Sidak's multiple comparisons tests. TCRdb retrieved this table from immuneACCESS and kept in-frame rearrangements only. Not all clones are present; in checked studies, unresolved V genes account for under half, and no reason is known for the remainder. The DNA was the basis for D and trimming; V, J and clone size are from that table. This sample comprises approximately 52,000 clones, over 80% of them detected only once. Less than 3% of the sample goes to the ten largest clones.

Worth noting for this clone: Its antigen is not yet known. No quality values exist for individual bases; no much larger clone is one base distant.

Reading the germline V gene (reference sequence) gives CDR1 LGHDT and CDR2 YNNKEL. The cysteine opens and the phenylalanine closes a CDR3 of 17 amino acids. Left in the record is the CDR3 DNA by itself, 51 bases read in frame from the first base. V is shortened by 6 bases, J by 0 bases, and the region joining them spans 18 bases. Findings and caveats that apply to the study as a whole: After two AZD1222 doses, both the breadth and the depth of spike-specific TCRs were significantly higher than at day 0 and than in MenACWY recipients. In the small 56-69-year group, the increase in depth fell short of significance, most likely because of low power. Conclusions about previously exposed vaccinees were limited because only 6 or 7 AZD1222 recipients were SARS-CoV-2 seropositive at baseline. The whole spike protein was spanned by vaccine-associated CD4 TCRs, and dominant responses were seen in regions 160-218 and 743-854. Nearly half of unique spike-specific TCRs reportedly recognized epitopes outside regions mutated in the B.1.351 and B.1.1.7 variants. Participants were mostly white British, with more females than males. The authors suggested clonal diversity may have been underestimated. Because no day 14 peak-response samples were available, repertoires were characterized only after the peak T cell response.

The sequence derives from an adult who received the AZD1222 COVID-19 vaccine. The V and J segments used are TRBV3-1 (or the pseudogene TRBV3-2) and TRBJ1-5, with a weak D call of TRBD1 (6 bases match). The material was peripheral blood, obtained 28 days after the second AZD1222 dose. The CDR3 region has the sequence CASSPAGGPYSNQPQHF. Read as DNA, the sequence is TGTGCCAGCAGTCCCGCGGGGGGGCCCTATAGCAATCAGCCCCAGCATTTT.